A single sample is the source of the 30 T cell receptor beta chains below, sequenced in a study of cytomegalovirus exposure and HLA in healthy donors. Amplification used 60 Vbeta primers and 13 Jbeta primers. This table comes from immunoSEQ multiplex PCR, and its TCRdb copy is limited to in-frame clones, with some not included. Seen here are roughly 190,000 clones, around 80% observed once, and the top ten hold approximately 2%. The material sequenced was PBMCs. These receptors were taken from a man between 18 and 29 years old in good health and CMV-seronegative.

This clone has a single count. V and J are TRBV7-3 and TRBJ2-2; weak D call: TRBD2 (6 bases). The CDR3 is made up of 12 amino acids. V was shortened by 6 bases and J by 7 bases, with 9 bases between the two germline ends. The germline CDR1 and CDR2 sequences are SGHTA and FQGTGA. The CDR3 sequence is CASSRGNGELFF. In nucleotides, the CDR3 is TGTGCCAGCAGTCGGGGGAACGGGGAGCTGTTTTTT.

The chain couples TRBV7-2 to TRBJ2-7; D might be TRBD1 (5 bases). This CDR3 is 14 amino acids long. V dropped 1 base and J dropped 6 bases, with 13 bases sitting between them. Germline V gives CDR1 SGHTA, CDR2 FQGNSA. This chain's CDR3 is CASSLDRTGGEQYF. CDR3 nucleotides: TGTGCCAGCAGCTTAGATAGAACAGGTGGCGAGCAGTACTTC.

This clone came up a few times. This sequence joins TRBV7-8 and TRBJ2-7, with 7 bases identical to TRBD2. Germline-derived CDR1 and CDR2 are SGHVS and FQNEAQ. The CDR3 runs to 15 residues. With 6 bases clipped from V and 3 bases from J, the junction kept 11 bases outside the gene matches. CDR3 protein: CASSSLADLFYEQYF. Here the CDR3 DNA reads TGTGCCAGCAGTTCCCTAGCGGACCTTTTCTACGAGCAGTACTTC.

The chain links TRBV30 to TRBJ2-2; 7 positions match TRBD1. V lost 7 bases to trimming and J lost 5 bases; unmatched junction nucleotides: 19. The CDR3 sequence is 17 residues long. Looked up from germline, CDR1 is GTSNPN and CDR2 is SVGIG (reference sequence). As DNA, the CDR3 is TGTGCCTACCAACGACAGGGTCGAAACCTCATTACCGGGGAGCTGTTTTTT. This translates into CAYQRQGRNLITGELFF.

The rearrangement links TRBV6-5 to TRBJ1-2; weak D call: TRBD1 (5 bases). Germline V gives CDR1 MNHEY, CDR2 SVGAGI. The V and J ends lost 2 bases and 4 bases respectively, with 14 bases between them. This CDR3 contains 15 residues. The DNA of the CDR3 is TGTGCCAGCAGTTACAGTGGACACAACCTCTATGGCTACACCTTC. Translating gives CASSYSGHNLYGYTF.

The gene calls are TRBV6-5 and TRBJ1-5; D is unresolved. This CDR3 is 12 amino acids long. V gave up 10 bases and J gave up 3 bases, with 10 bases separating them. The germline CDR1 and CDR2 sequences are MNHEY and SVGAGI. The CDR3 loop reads CATAAPNQPQHF. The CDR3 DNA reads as TGTGCCACGGCGGCTCCCAATCAGCCCCAGCATTTT.

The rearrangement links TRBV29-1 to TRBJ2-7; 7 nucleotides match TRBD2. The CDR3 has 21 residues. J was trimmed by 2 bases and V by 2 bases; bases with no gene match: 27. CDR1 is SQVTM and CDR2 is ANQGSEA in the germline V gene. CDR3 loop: CSVEFLREGTGSTSGTYEQYF. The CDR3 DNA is TGCAGCGTTGAATTTTTAAGGGAGGGGACCGGCTCCACCTCGGGAACCTACGAGCAGTACTTC.

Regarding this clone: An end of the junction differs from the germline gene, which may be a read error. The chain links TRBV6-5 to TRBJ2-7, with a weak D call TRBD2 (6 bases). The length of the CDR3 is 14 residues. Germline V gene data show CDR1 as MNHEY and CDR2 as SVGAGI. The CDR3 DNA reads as TGTGCCAGCAGTAACTCCGGGGGTACCTACGAGCAGTACTTC. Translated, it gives CASSNSGGTYEQYF.

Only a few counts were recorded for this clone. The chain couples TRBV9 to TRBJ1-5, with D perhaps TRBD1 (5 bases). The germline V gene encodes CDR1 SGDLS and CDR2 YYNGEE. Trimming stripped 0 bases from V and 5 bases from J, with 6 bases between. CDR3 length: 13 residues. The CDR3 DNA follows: TGTGCCAGCAGCGTAGGCAGGGATCAGCCCCAGCATTTT. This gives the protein CASSVGRDQPQHF.

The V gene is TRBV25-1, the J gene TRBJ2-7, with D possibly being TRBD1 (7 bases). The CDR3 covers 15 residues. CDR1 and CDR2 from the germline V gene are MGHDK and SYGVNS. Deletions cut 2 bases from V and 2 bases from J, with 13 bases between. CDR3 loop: CASSEGGGVPYEQYF. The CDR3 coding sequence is TGTGCCAGCAGTGAAGGAGGGGGCGTACCCTACGAGCAGTACTTC.

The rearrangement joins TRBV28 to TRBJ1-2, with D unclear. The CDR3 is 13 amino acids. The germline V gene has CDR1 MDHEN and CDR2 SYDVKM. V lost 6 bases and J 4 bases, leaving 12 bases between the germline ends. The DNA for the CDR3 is TGTGCCAGCAGCCGAACAGAAGTCTATGGCTACACCTTC. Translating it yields CASSRTEVYGYTF.

CDR3 in DNA: TGTGCCAGCAGCCAAGGGGCTGGCAGGGGGCACCAAGAGACCCAGTACTTC. This gives the protein CASSQGAGRGHQETQYF. The gene calls are TRBV4-2 and TRBJ2-5; 8 bases map to TRBD1. The V gene end was trimmed by 1 base and the J gene end by 0 bases; junction bases not matched to a gene: 7. This CDR3 has 17 residues. From germline, CDR1 is LGHNA and CDR2 YNFKEQ.

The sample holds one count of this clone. CDR3 nucleotides: TGTGCCAGCAGCCAACGACTAGCGTACCGATTGATGGAGACCCAGTACTTC. Protein product: CASSQRLAYRLMETQYF. This sequence joins TRBV21-1 and TRBJ2-5; TRBD2 is the table's D call, not checked against the DNA. TRBV21-1 is tagged as a pseudogene. The CDR3 is made up of 17 amino acids.

CDR3 bases: TGTGCCAGCAGCTTGACTTACCAAGAGACCCAGTACTTC. This sequence encodes CASSLTYQETQYF. V usage is TRBV5-5 and J usage is TRBJ2-5; no clear D gene. This CDR3 comprises 13 residues. V shed 1 base and J shed 0 bases, with 4 bases lying between them. Germline assignment: CDR1 SGHKS and CDR2 YYEKEE (reference sequence).

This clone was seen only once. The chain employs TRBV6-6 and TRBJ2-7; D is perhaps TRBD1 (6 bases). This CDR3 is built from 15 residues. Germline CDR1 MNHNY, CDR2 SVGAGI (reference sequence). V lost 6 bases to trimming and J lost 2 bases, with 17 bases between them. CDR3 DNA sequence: TGTGCCAGCAGACCCCCCGGGACAAACACCTACGAGCAGTACTTC. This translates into CASRPPGTNTYEQYF.

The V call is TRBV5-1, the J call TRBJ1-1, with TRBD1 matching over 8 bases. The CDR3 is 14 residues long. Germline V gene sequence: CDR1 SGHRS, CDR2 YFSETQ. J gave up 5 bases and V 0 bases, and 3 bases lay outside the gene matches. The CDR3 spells CASSLDRGSTEAFF. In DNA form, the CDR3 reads TGCGCCAGCAGCTTGGACAGGGGGTCGACTGAAGCTTTCTTT.

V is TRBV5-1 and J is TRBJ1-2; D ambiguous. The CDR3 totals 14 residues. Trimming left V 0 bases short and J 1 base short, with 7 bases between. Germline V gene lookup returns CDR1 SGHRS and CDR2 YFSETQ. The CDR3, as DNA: TGCGCCAGCAGCTTGGTCCAAAATAACTATGGCTACACCTTC. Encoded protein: CASSLVQNNYGYTF.

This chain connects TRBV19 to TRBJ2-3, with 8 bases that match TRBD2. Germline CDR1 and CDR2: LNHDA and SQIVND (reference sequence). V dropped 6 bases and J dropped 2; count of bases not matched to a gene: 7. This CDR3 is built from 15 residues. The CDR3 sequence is CASSESGSFTDTQYF. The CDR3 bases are TGTGCCAGTAGCGAGAGCGGGAGTTTCACAGATACGCAGTATTTT.

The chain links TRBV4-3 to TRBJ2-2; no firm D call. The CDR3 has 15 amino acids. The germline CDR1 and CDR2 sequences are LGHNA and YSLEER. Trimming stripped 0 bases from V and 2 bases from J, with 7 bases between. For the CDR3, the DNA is TGCGCCAGCAGCCAAGATTGGCACAACACCGGGGAGCTGTTTTTT. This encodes CASSQDWHNTGELFF.

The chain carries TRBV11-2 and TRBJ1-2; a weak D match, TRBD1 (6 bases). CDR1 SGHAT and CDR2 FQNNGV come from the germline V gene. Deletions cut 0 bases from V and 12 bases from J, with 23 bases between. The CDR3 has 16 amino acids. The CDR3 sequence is CASSLEGSRAGAADTF. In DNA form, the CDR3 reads TGTGCCAGCAGCTTAGAGGGTAGTAGGGCAGGGGCCGCCGACACCTTC.

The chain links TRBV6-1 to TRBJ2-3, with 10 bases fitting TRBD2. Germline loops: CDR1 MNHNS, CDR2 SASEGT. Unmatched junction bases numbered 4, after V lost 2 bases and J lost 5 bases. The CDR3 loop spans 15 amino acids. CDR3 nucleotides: TGTGCCAGCAGTGAACTAGCGGGAGACGTAGATACGCAGTATTTT. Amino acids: CASSELAGDVDTQYF.

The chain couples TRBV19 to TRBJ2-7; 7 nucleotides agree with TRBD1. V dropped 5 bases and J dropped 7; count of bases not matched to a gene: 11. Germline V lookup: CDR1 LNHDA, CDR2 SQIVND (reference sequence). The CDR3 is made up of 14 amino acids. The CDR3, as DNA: TGTGCCAGTAGTCTATGGGCAGGGGGTAGGGAGCAGTACTTC. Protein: CASSLWAGGREQYF.

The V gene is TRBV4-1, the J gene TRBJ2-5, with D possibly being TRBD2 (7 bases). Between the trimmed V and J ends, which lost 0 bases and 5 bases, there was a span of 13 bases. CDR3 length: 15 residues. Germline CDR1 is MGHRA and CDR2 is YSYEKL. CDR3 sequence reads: CASSQDWGGLETQYF. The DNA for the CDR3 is TGCGCCAGCAGCCAAGATTGGGGGGGGCTGGAGACCCAGTACTTC.

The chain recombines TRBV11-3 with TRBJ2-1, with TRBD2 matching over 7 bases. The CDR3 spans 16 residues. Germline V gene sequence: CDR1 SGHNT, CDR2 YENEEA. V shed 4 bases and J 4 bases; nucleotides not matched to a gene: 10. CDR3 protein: CASSSWMGGGYNEQFF. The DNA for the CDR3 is TGTGCCAGCAGCTCCTGGATGGGGGGGGGATACAATGAGCAGTTCTTC.

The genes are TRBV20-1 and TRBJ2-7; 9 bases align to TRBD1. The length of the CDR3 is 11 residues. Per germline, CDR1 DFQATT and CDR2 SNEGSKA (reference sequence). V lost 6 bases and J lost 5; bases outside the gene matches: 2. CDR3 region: CSADRGDEQYF. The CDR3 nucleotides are TGCAGTGCAGACAGGGGGGACGAGCAGTACTTC.

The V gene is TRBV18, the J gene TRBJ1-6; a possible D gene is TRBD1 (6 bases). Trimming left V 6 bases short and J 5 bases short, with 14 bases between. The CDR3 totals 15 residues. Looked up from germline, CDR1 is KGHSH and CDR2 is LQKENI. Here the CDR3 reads CASSPGQFDNSPLHF. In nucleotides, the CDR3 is TGTGCCAGCTCCCCCGGACAGTTTGATAATTCACCCCTCCACTTT.

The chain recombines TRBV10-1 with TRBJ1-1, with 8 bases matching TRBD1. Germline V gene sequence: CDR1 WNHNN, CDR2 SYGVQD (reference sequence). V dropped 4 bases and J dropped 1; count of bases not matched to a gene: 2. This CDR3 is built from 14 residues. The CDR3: CASSATGANTEAFF. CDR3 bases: TGCGCCAGCAGTGCGACAGGGGCGAACACTGAAGCTTTCTTT.

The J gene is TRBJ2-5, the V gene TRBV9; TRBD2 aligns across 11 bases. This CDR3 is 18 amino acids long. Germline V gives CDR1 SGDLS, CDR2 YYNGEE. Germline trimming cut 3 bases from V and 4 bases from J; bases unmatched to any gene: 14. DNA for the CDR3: TGTGCCAGCAGCGCGGGAAATCTAGCGGGGGGTGTATTAGAGACCCAGTACTTC. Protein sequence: CASSAGNLAGGVLETQYF.

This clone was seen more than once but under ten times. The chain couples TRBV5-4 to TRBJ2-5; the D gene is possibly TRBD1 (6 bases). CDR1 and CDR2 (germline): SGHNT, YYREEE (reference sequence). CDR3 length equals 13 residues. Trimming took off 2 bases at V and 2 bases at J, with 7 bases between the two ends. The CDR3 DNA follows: TGTGCCAGCAGCTTCCAGGGGCAAGAGACCCAGTACTTC. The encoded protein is CASSFQGQETQYF.

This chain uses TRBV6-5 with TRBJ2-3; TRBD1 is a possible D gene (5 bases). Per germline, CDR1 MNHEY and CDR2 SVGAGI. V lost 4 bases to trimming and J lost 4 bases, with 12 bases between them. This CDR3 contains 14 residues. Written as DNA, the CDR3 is TGTGCCAGCAGTTCCGACAGATGGGCAGATACGCAGTATTTT. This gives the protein CASSSDRWADTQYF.